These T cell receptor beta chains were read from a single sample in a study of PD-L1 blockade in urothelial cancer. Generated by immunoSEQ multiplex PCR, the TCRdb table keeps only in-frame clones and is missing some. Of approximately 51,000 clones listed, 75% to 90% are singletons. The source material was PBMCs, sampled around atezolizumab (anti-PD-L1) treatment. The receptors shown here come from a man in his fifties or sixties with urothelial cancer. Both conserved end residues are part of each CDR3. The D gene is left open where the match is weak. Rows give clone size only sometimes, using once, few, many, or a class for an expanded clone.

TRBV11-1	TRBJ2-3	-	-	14	TGTGCCAGCAGCTCCGGGATCGACACAGATACGCAGTATTTT	CASSSGIDTDTQYF
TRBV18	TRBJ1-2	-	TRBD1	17	TGTGCCAGCTCACCACCCCTGGGGATAGGGGGCTTCGGCGGCTACACCTTC	CASSPPLGIGGFGGYTF
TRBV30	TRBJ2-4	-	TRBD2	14	TGTGCCTGGAGTCAAGCGGGGGTCAAAAACATTCAGTACTTC	CAWSQAGVKNIQYF
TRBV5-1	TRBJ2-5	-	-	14	TGCGCCAGCAGCTTGGGAGGGCCGGGGGAGACCCAGTACTTC	CASSLGGPGETQYF
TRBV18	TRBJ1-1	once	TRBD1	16	TGTGCCAGCACCAATAGTCCCGGGACAGCGAACACTGAAGCTTTCTTT	CASTNSPGTANTEAFF
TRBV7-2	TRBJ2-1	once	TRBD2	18	TGTGCCAGCAGCGCACCAACTAGCGGGAGTAGCTACTACAATGAGCAGTTCTTC	CASSAPTSGSSYYNEQFF
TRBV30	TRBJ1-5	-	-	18	TGTGCCTGGAGTATTGGCAGGGGAGTGTTTCGTGGCAATCAGCCCCAGCATTTT	CAWSIGRGVFRGNQPQHF
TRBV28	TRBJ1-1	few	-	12	TGTGCCAGCACCATCGGGGACAAACGGGCTTTCTTT	CASTIGDKRAFF
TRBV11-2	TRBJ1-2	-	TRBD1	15	TGTGCCAGCAGCTTAGAGACAGGGCCAAACTATGGCTACACCTTC	CASSLETGPNYGYTF
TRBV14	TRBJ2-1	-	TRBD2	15	TGTGCCAGCAGCTCGCTAGCGGGAGTCGGCAATGAGCAGTTCTTC	CASSSLAGVGNEQFF
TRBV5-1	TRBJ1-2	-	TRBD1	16	TGCGCCAGCAGCTTGGGGACCGGGACAGGGAGGTATGGCTACACCTTC	CASSLGTGTGRYGYTF
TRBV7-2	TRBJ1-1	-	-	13	TGTGCCAGCACCCCCGGGGGACACACTGAAGCTTTCTTT	CASTPGGHTEAFF
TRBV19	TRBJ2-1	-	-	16	TGTGCCAGCGCCAGGGGGGACCTTAGCTCCTACAATGAGCAGTTCTTC	CASARGDLSSYNEQFF
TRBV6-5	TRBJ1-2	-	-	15	TGTGCCAGCAGTTCGTCAAGAGGAGGGATTTCGGGCTACACCTTC	CASSSSRGGISGYTF
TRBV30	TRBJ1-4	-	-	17	TGTGCCTGGCGGCGGGGGGCGATGGGGGGTCGAAATGAAAAACTGTTTTTT	CAWRRGAMGGRNEKLFF
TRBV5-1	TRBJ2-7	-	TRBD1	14	TGCGCCAGCAGCCATGGACAGGGGGCCTACGAGCAGTACTTC	CASSHGQGAYEQYF
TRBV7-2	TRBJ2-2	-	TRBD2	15	TGTGCCAGCAGCCCAGCGGGGTCCTACACCGGGGAGCTGTTTTTT	CASSPAGSYTGELFF
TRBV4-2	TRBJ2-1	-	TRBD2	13	TGTGCCACCAGACTAGCGGGGACCAATGAGCAGTTCTTC	CATRLAGTNEQFF
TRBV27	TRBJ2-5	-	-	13	TGTGCCAGCACCACTCATGGAGCGGAGACCCAGTACTTC	CASTTHGAETQYF
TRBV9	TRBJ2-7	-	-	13	TGTGCCAGCAGCGTATCGGGTCAAGGCGAGCAGTACTTC	CASSVSGQGEQYF
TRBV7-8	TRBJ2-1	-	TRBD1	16	TGTGCCTCACTCCTCCTCGACAGGGTCAGTAACAATGAGCAGTTCTTC	CASLLLDRVSNNEQFF
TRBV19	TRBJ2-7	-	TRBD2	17	TGTGCCAGTAGCCCCGATGGGGGACTATCAAGACCCTACGAGCAGTACTTC	CASSPDGGLSRPYEQYF
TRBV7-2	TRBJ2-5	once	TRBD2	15	TGTGCCAGCAGCGAGACTAGCGGGGGGGGAGAGACCCAGTACTTC	CASSETSGGGETQYF
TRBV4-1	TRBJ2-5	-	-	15	TGCGCCAGCAGCCCATCAGGGAAAAACCAAGAGACCCAGTACTTC	CASSPSGKNQETQYF
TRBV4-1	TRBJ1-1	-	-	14	TGCGCCAGCAGCCAAGATTCCGGGGGGGAAGGAGCTTTCTTT	CASSQDSGGEGAFF
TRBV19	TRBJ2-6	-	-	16	TGTGCCAGTAGTATAGATCCGGTAACCGGGGCCAACGTCCTGACTTTC	CASSIDPVTGANVLTF
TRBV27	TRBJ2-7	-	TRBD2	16	TGTGCCAGCAGCGAACTGCGACTAGCGGGGAACTACGAGCAGTACTTC	CASSELRLAGNYEQYF
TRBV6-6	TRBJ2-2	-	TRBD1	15	TGTGCCACCCCGACTAAGACAGGGGTCGCCGGGGAGCTGTTTTTT	CATPTKTGVAGELFF
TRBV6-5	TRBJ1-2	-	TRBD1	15	TGTGCCAGCAGTTCGAATGGGGACAGGAGGGGTGGCTACACCTTC	CASSSNGDRRGGYTF
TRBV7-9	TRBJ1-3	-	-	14	TGTGCCAGCAGCTCGAGGTACTCTGGAAACACCATATATTTT	CASSSRYSGNTIYF
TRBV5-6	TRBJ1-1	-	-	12	TGTGCCAGCAGCCGGGGGAACACTGAAGCTTTCTTT	CASSRGNTEAFF
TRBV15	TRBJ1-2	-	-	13	TGTGCCACCAGCGAGGGCCTAAACTATGGCTACACCTTC	CATSEGLNYGYTF
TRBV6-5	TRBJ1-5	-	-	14	TGTGCCAGCAGCCGCCGACAGAGCAATCAGCCCCAGCATTTT	CASSRRQSNQPQHF
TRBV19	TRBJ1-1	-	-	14	TGTGCCAGTAAACCAGGGATATGGAACACTGAAGCTTTCTTT	CASKPGIWNTEAFF
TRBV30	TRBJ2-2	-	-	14	TGTGCCTGGAGTTCCCAGGGGAACACCGGGGAGCTGTTTTTT	CAWSSQGNTGELFF
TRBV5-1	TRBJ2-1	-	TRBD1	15	TGCGCCAGCAGCCCCGGACAGGGGACGTACAATGAGCAGTTCTTC	CASSPGQGTYNEQFF
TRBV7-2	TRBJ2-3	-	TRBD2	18	TGTGCCAGCAGCTTAGGACTAGCGGGGGGCCTTAGCACAGATACGCAGTATTTT	CASSLGLAGGLSTDTQYF
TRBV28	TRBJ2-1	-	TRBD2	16	TGTGCCAGCAGTGCACGAAAGGGACTAGCGGGGAATGAGCAGTTCTTC	CASSARKGLAGNEQFF
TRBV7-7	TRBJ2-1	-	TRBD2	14	TGTGCTAGCAGCTTAGGTGGACTAGCAGAAGAGCAGTTCTTC	CASSLGGLAEEQFF
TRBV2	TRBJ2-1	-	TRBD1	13	TGTTCGACAGCAGGGGGATCCTACAATGAGCAGTTCTTC	CSTAGGSYNEQFF
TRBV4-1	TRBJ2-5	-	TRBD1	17	TGCGCCAGCAGCCAAGTTTTTAATAGGGGGCGCCGGGAGACCCAGTACTTC	CASSQVFNRGRRETQYF
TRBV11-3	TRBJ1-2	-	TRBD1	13	TGTGCCAGCAGCTTAGCTTCAGGGGGCGGCTACACCTTC	CASSLASGGGYTF